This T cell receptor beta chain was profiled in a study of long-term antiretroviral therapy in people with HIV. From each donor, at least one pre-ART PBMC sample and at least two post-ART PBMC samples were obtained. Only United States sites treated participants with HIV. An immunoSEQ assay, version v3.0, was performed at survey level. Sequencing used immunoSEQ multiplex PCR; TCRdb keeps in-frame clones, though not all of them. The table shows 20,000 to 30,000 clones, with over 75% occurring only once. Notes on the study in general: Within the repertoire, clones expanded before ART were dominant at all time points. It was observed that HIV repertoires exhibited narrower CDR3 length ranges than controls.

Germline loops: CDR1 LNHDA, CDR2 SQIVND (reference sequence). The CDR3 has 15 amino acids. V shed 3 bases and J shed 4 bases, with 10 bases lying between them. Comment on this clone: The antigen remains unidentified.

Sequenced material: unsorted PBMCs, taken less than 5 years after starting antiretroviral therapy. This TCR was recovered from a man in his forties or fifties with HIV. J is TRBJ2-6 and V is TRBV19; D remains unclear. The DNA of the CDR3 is TGTGCCAGTAGTATCGGCCAGGTCGGGGCCAACGTCCTGACTTTC. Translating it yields CASSIGQVGANVLTF.